Following are 31 T cell receptor beta chains from one sample sequenced in a study of blood T cell repertoires in COVID-19 (dated by TCRdb to about 2020). Receptor libraries were prepared by the immunoSEQ multiplex PCR assay. TCRdb limited this immuneACCESS table to in-frame rearrangements with V and J called. A share of clones is missing; checked studies link under half to unresolved V genes, and the rest is unexplained. The sample table contains under 500,000 clones; only one count was recorded for more than 85% of them. Jointly, the top ten make up more than 4% of the sample. The sample comprised peripheral blood. The receptor source for this set is a young woman with acute or convalescent COVID-19.

This chain uses TRBV6-1 with TRBJ1-2, with D possibly matching TRBD1 (6 bases). Germline loops: CDR1 MNHNS, CDR2 SASEGT. The CDR3 length is 14 residues. Trimming took off 2 bases at V and 6 bases at J, with 13 bases between the two ends. CDR3 region: CASSESAAGDGYTF. The CDR3, as DNA: TGTGCCAGCAGTGAAAGCGCGGCAGGGGATGGCTACACCTTC.

This clone has only one observation. The J gene is TRBJ2-4, the V gene TRBV4-1; TRBD2 is a possible D gene (5 bases). Deletions cut 0 bases from V and 3 bases from J, with 15 bases between. This CDR3 contains 17 residues. The germline CDR1 and CDR2 sequences are MGHRA and YSYEKL. The CDR3 region has the DNA TGCGCCAGCAGCCAAGATAGGGAGCCTTTTGGCAAAAACATTCAGTACTTC. As protein: CASSQDREPFGKNIQYF.

This chain connects TRBV29-1 to TRBJ1-1; tentatively, D is TRBD1 (6 bases). The V gene's germline CDR1 is SQVTM and CDR2 ANQGSEA. The CDR3 has 15 amino acids. Trimming removed 4 bases at V and 0 bases at J, with 15 bases between. The CDR3 coding sequence is TGCAGCGTTGGGGGTGCGCAGGGGATGAACACTGAAGCTTTCTTT. Translated, it gives CSVGGAQGMNTEAFF.

The chain links TRBV30 to TRBJ2-7, with D possibly being TRBD1 (6 bases). This CDR3 region has 13 residues. The germline CDR1 and CDR2 sequences are GTSNPN and SVGIG (reference sequence). Deletions cut 1 base from V and 2 bases from J, with 9 bases between. This CDR3 is CAWSGAGAYEQYF. CDR3 DNA sequence: TGTGCCTGGAGTGGGGCAGGGGCCTACGAGCAGTACTTC.

This chain uses TRBV11-2 with TRBJ2-7; 12 nucleotides align to TRBD1. The CDR3 covers 16 residues. Per the germline V gene, CDR1 is SGHAT and CDR2 is FQNNGV. Trimming took 3 bases from V and 3 from J; bases not matched to a gene: 6. The CDR3 here is CASSFFRDRGLYEQYF. The CDR3 nucleotides read TGTGCCAGCAGCTTTTTCCGGGACAGGGGGCTCTACGAGCAGTACTTC.

This sequence joins TRBV5-8 and TRBJ1-6; maybe TRBD1 (5 bases). The CDR3 totals 17 residues. Trimming cost V 1 base and J 3 bases, with 14 bases left between them. The germline V gene has CDR1 SGHTS and CDR2 YDEGEE. CDR3 in DNA: TGTGCCAGCAGCTTGCTTTCAGGGTCGGGCTATAATTCACCCCTCCACTTT. Protein: CASSLLSGSGYNSPLHF.

The V gene is TRBV30, the J gene TRBJ1-1; no clear D. CDR3 length: 14 amino acids. The V gene lost 1 base and the J gene lost 5 bases, with 14 bases spanning the gap. Germline CDR1 reads GTSNPN; CDR2 reads SVGIG (reference sequence). The CDR3 region has the DNA TGTGCCTGGAGTGAATGGAGGGAACGGACTGAAGCTTTCTTT. As protein: CAWSEWRERTEAFF.

The chain has TRBV9 and TRBJ2-7; D gene unclear. V gave up 1 base and J gave up 2 bases, with 7 bases separating them. CDR3 size: 13 residues. Germline V gene data show CDR1 as SGDLS and CDR2 as YYNGEE. The CDR3 nucleotides are TGTGCCAGCAGCGTAACAGATACCTACGAGCAGTACTTC. It specifies CASSVTDTYEQYF.

This clone was picked up one time. CDR3 bases: TGTGCCAGCAGCCCTCGGGCGGGGGGGCTGGGTGAGCAGTTCTTC. Protein product: CASSPRAGGLGEQFF. V and J are TRBV7-9 and TRBJ2-1, with 9 bases aligning to TRBD2. The CDR3 loop spans 15 amino acids. CDR1 and CDR2 (germline): SEHNR, FQNEAQ (reference sequence). Losses at the gene ends were 5 bases for V and 9 bases for J; bases not matched to a gene: 11.

The chain couples TRBV4-1 to TRBJ2-7; 13 nucleotides match TRBD2. CDR1 MGHRA and CDR2 YSYEKL come from the germline V gene. The CDR3 spans 16 residues. Germline trimming cut 5 bases from V and 0 bases from J; bases unmatched to any gene: 4. The CDR3 is CASSGGLAGASYEQYF. The CDR3 DNA sequence: TGCGCCAGCAGCGGTGGACTAGCGGGGGCCTCCTACGAGCAGTACTTC.

The V and J genes are TRBV6-5 and TRBJ2-2; D is undetermined. The V gene lost 5 bases and the J gene lost 2 bases, with 12 bases spanning the gap. The CDR3 covers 15 residues. Germline CDR1 and CDR2: MNHEY and SVGAGI. The CDR3 nucleotides read TGTGCCAGCAGTCCTCTAAAAATAAACACCGGGGAGCTGTTTTTT. Its protein product is CASSPLKINTGELFF.

The rearrangement joins TRBV28 to TRBJ1-5; D unclear. V was shortened by 6 bases and J by 6 bases, with 9 bases between the two germline ends. Germline V gene data show CDR1 as MDHEN and CDR2 as SYDVKM. The CDR3 runs 12 residues. CDR3 nucleotide sequence: TGTGCCAGCAGCTATCGGGTTCAGCCCCAGCATTTT. Translation gives CASSYRVQPQHF. Filled out from reference TRBV28 and TRBJ1-5, the complete variable domain reads DVKVTQSSRYLVKRTGEKVFLECVQDMDHENMFWYRQDPGLGLRLIYFSYDVKMKEKGDIPEGYSVSREKKERFSLILESASTNQTSMYLCASSYRVQPQHFGDGTRLSIL.

The chain couples TRBV28 to TRBJ2-1, with a possible D match to TRBD1 (5 bases). V dropped 8 bases and J dropped 1 base, with 12 bases sitting between them. CDR1 MDHEN and CDR2 SYDVKM come from the germline V gene. This CDR3 has 14 amino acids. This chain's CDR3 is CASSFQGSYNEQFF. CDR3 sequence (DNA): TGTGCCAGCTCTTTCCAGGGTTCCTACAATGAGCAGTTCTTC. Together with reference TRBV28 and TRBJ2-1, the CDR3 gives the full variable domain: DVKVTQSSRYLVKRTGEKVFLECVQDMDHENMFWYRQDPGLGLRLIYFSYDVKMKEKGDIPEGYSVSREKKERFSLILESASTNQTSMYLCASSFQGSYNEQFFGPGTRLTVL.

This clone was detected only once. This chain uses TRBV5-1 with TRBJ1-1, with 9 bases fitting TRBD1. The CDR3 runs 15 residues. V was clipped by 4 bases and J by 2 bases; unmatched bases: 6. Germline V gene sequence: CDR1 SGHRS, CDR2 YFSETQ. CDR3 in DNA: TGCGCCAGCAGCCCGGGGGACAGGGTTAACACTGAAGCTTTCTTT. Protein sequence: CASSPGDRVNTEAFF.

V usage is TRBV5-4 and J usage is TRBJ2-3; the match to TRBD2 covers 9 bases. J lost 4 bases, V lost 9 bases, and 12 bases had no gene match. Germline V gene lookup returns CDR1 SGHNT and CDR2 YYREEE (reference sequence). The CDR3 spans 15 residues. CDR3: CATLSGGGVSDTQYF. For the CDR3, the DNA is TGTGCCACCCTCTCTGGCGGGGGGGTGTCAGATACGCAGTATTTT.

V and J are TRBV19 and TRBJ1-1, with 9 bases that match TRBD1. Unmatched junction bases numbered 7, after V lost 6 bases and J lost 5 bases. CDR3 length: 14 residues. Germline V gives CDR1 LNHDA, CDR2 SQIVND (reference sequence). The CDR3 protein is CASSSGTGLTEAFF. The DNA of the CDR3 is TGTGCCAGTAGCTCCGGGACAGGGCTTACTGAAGCTTTCTTT.

J is TRBJ1-6 and V is TRBV7-8; a possible D gene is TRBD1 (5 bases). V was trimmed by 1 base and J by 0 bases, leaving 19 bases between them. The CDR3 has 20 amino acids. Germline V gene sequence: CDR1 SGHVS, CDR2 FQNEAQ. CDR3 sequence: CASSLEGSGAVFSYNSPLHF. CDR3 nucleotides: TGTGCCAGCAGCTTAGAAGGTAGTGGGGCAGTATTCTCCTATAATTCACCCCTCCACTTT.

The J gene is TRBJ2-5, the V gene TRBV18; 9 bases fit TRBD2. Losses at the gene ends were 3 bases for V and 1 base for J; bases not matched to a gene: 15. CDR3 size: 19 residues. Germline CDR1 and CDR2: KGHSH and LQKENI. The DNA of the CDR3 is TGTGCCAGCTCACCCCAAGTCTCCAGCGGGGGGCCGAGCCAAGAGACCCAGTACTTC. Its translation is CASSPQVSSGGPSQETQYF.

This clone was seen only once. The DNA is left out, because the CDR3 cannot be placed on it with certainty; the CDR3 is given as TCRdb lists it. The chain couples TRBV12-3 or TRBV12-4 to TRBJ1-2; the table's D call TRBD1 went unverified against the DNA. The CDR3 has 12 residues if both end residues are counted. Here the CDR3 reads CASSVGTGAHTF.

This clone was seen once. This sequence joins TRBV11-2 and TRBJ2-1; TRBD2 agrees at 7 bases. Trimming at V came to 1 base and at J to 3 bases, leaving 3 bases not matched to a gene. CDR1 SGHAT and CDR2 FQNNGV come from the germline V gene. The CDR3 consists of 15 residues. This chain's CDR3 is CASSLVAGYYNEQFF. DNA of the CDR3: TGTGCCAGCAGCTTAGTAGCGGGTTACTACAATGAGCAGTTCTTC.

The chain links TRBV4-1 to TRBJ1-5; tentatively, D is TRBD1 (6 bases). Germline CDR1 MGHRA, CDR2 YSYEKL. The CDR3 consists of 14 residues. V lost 2 bases and J 6 bases, leaving 11 bases between the germline ends. CDR3 sequence reads: CASSQMTGGQPQHF. The CDR3 DNA is TGCGCCAGCAGCCAAATGACAGGAGGTCAGCCCCAGCATTTT.

V and J are TRBV6-5 and TRBJ1-5, with 7 bases that match TRBD1. The CDR3 contains 16 residues. Per the germline V gene, CDR1 is MNHEY and CDR2 is SVGAGI. Unmatched junction bases numbered 4, after V lost 0 bases and J lost 2 bases. CDR3 coding DNA: TGTGCCAGCAGTTACTCTACAGGGGACGGCAATCAGCCCCAGCATTTT. It codes for CASSYSTGDGNQPQHF.

This clone occurred once. V usage is TRBV2 and J usage is TRBJ1-1; D remains ambiguous. Trimming cost V 2 bases and J 3 bases, with 13 bases left between them. The CDR3 is 15 residues long. CDR1 and CDR2 (germline): SNHLY, FYNNEI. CDR3 sequence (DNA): TGTGCCAGCAGTGAATTTCCAGGTGGGTACACTGAAGCTTTCTTT. Amino acid sequence: CASSEFPGGYTEAFF.

In this sample, this clone turned up once. V is TRBV5-5 and J is TRBJ1-6; 9 positions agree with TRBD1. The CDR3 has 16 amino acids. Germline lookup yields CDR1 SGHKS and CDR2 YYEKEE (reference sequence). The ends lost 2 bases at V and 7 bases at J; junction bases unmatched: 7. The CDR3 DNA sequence: TGTGCCAGCAGCTTTGGGGGGACAGGGAAGAATTCACCCCTCCACTTT. This translates into CASSFGGTGKNSPLHF.

The gene calls are TRBV4-2 and TRBJ2-3; 15 bases align to TRBD2. CDR1 LGHNA and CDR2 YNFKEQ come from the germline V gene. V dropped 4 bases and J dropped 2; count of bases not matched to a gene: 4. The length of the CDR3 is 17 residues. The CDR3 DNA sequence: TGTGCCAGCAGCCCCGGGACTAGCGGGGGGAACACAGATACGCAGTATTTT. It is translated as CASSPGTSGGNTDTQYF.

V and J are TRBV15 and TRBJ1-2; 7 nucleotides line up with TRBD1. Germline CDR1 and CDR2: LNHNV and YYDKDF (reference sequence). The CDR3 sequence is 15 residues long. V was clipped by 0 bases and J by 7 bases; unmatched bases: 8. CDR3 region: CATSRDTGVNGGYTF. As DNA, the CDR3 is TGTGCCACCAGCAGAGATACAGGGGTTAATGGTGGCTACACCTTC.

V and J are TRBV7-9 and TRBJ2-1; 10 nucleotides match TRBD2. With 1 base clipped from V and 4 bases from J, the junction kept 7 bases outside the gene matches. The CDR3 loop spans 17 amino acids. Germline assignment: CDR1 SEHNR and CDR2 FQNEAQ (reference sequence). This chain's CDR3 is CASSLDSPSGRYNEQFF. CDR3 sequence (DNA): TGTGCCAGCAGCTTAGATTCCCCTAGCGGGAGATACAATGAGCAGTTCTTC.

The chain joins TRBV5-6 to TRBJ1-1, with D possibly TRBD1 on 5 matching bases. Germline CDR1 is SGHDT and CDR2 is YYEEEE. The CDR3 has 14 residues. V lost 0 bases and J lost 3, with 9 bases in between. In DNA form, the CDR3 reads TGTGCCAGCAGCTTGGCACAGGCGTACACTGAAGCTTTCTTT. Protein: CASSLAQAYTEAFF. Using reference TRBV5-6 and TRBJ1-1 for the parts outside the CDR3, the full variable domain is DAGVTQSPTHLIKTRGQQVTLRCSPKSGHDTVSWYQQALGQGPQFIFQYYEEEERQRGNFPDRFSGHQFPNYSSELNVNALLLGDSALYLCASSLAQAYTEAFFGQGTRLTVV.

This clone was seen only a few times. Given a much more abundant clone one base away, this may be a read error. CDR3 DNA sequence: TGTGCCAGCAGCTTAATCCAGAACACTGAAGCTTTCTTT. As protein: CASSLIQNTEAFF. J is TRBJ1-1 and V is TRBV7-6; D gene unclear. CDR1 is SGHVS and CDR2 is FNYEAQ in the germline V gene. The CDR3 totals 13 residues. V lost 2 bases to trimming and J lost 1 base, with 5 bases between them.

The chain has TRBV27 and TRBJ2-5; 7 positions agree with TRBD2. J gave up 4 bases and V 2 bases, and 7 bases lay outside the gene matches. The germline V gene encodes CDR1 MNHEY and CDR2 SMNVEV (reference sequence). The CDR3 runs to 15 residues. CDR3 residues: CASSLSGARAETQYF. The CDR3 DNA follows: TGTGCCAGCAGTTTAAGCGGGGCTCGGGCAGAGACCCAGTACTTC.

The gene calls are TRBV12-5 and TRBJ1-1, with 7 bases fitting TRBD1. CDR1 and CDR2 from the germline V gene are LGHNT and FRNRAP. Losses at the gene ends were 4 bases for V and 7 bases for J; bases not matched to a gene: 0. The CDR3 extends over 11 amino acids. In DNA form, the CDR3 reads TGTGCTAGTGGTTGGGACAGTGAAGCTTTCTTT. Amino acids: CASGWDSEAFF. Together with reference TRBV12-5 and TRBJ1-1, the CDR3 gives the full variable domain: DARVTQTPRHKVTEMGQEVTMRCQPILGHNTVFWYRQTMMQGLELLAYFRNRAPLDDSGMPKDRFSAEMPDATLATLKIQPSEPRDSAVYFCASGWDSEAFFGQGTRLTVV.